The text below deals with one T cell receptor beta chain. Its antigen is not known. Clones were read by immunoSEQ multiplex PCR, and TCRdb kept only the in-frame ones, dropping some. Seen here are about 54,000 clones, approximately 90% observed once, and the top ten hold 10% to 15%. The V and J ends lost 6 bases and 6 bases respectively, with 17 bases between them. The CDR3 sequence is 14 residues long. Germline V CDR1 and CDR2: SGHAT, FQNNGV. This sample is part of a study of OX40 agonist ivuxolimab in advanced cancers. Study-wide points: Low normalized clonal expansion also occurred in some nonresponding patients.

The receptor was isolated from an adult with an advanced solid tumor such as melanoma, head and neck, liver or kidney cancer. This chain uses TRBV11-2 with TRBJ1-2, with D tentatively TRBD1 (6 bases). The sample in question was CD4+ or CD8+ T cells sorted from blood, obtained in a trial of the OX40 agonist ivuxolimab. CDR3 loop: CASRRSGGRDGYTF. The CDR3 DNA follows: TGTGCCAGCAGACGGAGCGGGGGGCGAGATGGCTACACCTTC.